These 24 T cell receptor beta chains share one sample of origin, sequenced in a study of regulatory T cells in long-lasting Graves disease. With iRepertoire HTBI primers and Arm-PCR of CDR3 regions, TCR beta libraries were built. TCRdb redid the calling of the multiplex PCR reads with MiXCR, one entry per CDR3 protein. The sample holds about 540,000 distinct CDR3 sequences, less than 15% seen once. Stated time point: newly diagnosed GD, antithyroid drugs for less than 3 months. With RNA extracted from PBMCs as input, the TCR library was made. This sample was shared with a second study, whose subject was T cells in Graves' hyperthyroidism and ophthalmopathy.

The sample in question was peripheral blood mononuclear cells (PBMCs), obtained at new diagnosis, from a patient treated with antithyroid drugs. Receptors were obtained from a man aged 30 to 39 with Graves disease.

The rearrangement links TRBV5-1 to TRBJ2-7; 14 nucleotides agree with TRBD2. The CDR3 runs 17 residues. The germline gives CDR1 SGHRS, CDR2 YFSETQ. V trimming: 4 bases; J trimming: 4 bases; junction bases outside the gene matches: 10. The CDR3 coding sequence is TGCGCCAGCAGCGCCATGACTAGCGGGAGGGCTAGTTACGAGCAGTACTTC. Protein: CASSAMTSGRASYEQYF.

The chain has TRBV5-1 and TRBJ2-1; D is uncertain. From germline, CDR1 is SGHRS and CDR2 YFSETQ. The CDR3 loop spans 14 amino acids. V was cut by 0 bases and J by 7 bases, with 11 bases left in between. The CDR3 DNA sequence: TGCGCCAGCAGCTTGGTACTATCACTAAATGAGCAGTTCTTC. Residues: CASSLVLSLNEQFF.

This clonotype was seen many times. The chain recombines TRBV28 with TRBJ1-1; 7 bases match TRBD1. Germline V lookup: CDR1 MDHEN, CDR2 SYDVKM. V lost 6 bases and J lost 1; bases outside the gene matches: 11. This CDR3 contains 16 residues. The CDR3: CASSLPRQGPNTEAFF. The CDR3 nucleotides read TGTGCCAGCAGCCTCCCCCGACAGGGACCGAACACTGAAGCTTTCTTT.

Regarding this clonotype: This sequence may be a read error, since a much larger clone differs from it by one base. This rearrangement joins TRBV7-3 to TRBJ2-1, with a tentative D call TRBD1 (5 bases). Germline CDR1 and CDR2: SGHTA and FQGTGA. The CDR3 runs to 14 residues. CDR3 DNA: TGTGTCAGCAGCCGCAGGGTCCACGGTGGGGTTCAGTTCTTC. Its translation: CVSSRRVHGGVQFF.

The rearrangement links TRBV6-4 to TRBJ1-6, with D maybe TRBD1 (6 bases). Germline CDR1 and CDR2: MRHNA and SNTAGT. V lost 3 bases, J lost 7 bases, and 10 bases lay in between. The CDR3 extends over 14 amino acids. The CDR3 region is CASSDTTGNSPLHF. The CDR3 coding sequence is TGTGCCAGCAGTGATACTACAGGGAATTCACCCCTCCACTTT.

This clonotype was detected ten times or more. The CDR3 coding sequence is TGTGCCAGCAGCTTGGCGTGGGAGGTAAATGAGCAGTTCTTC. It translates to CASSLAWEVNEQFF. The chain couples TRBV7-2 to TRBJ2-1, with a tentative D call TRBD2 (6 bases). CDR3 length: 14 residues. CDR1 SGHTA and CDR2 FQGNSA come from the germline V gene. Deletions cut 3 bases from V and 7 bases from J, with 13 bases between.

For this clonotype: This may be a read error, as it is one base from a much larger clone. This chain connects TRBV6-1 to TRBJ1-4; a possible D gene is TRBD1 (5 bases). CDR3 length equals 15 residues. Germline CDR1 is MNHNS and CDR2 is SASEGT. V lost 3 bases, J lost 8 bases, and 16 bases lay in between. The chain's CDR3 is CASSDLGTATEKLFF. The CDR3, as DNA: TGTGCCAGCAGTGATCTGGGGACTGCAACCGAAAAACTGTTTTTT.

This clonotype has just a few counts. The V call is TRBV12-3 or TRBV12-4, the J call TRBJ2-1; D unresolved. The CDR3 loop spans 13 amino acids. V lost 6 bases to trimming and J lost 7 bases, with 13 bases between them. The CDR3 region has the DNA TGTGCCAGCAGCACCCTACCCAGAAATGAGCAGTTCTTC. Protein: CASSTLPRNEQFF.

This clonotype was counted only a few times. This rearrangement joins TRBV25-1 to TRBJ2-2; no definite D call. Germline values: CDR1 MGHDK, CDR2 SYGVNS. The V end was cut by 1 base, the J end by 3 bases, with 12 bases between. The CDR3 spans 16 residues. CDR3 residues: CASSELERPDTGELFF. CDR3 coding DNA: TGTGCCAGCAGTGAATTGGAGAGGCCCGACACCGGGGAGCTGTTTTTT.

V usage is TRBV7-2 and J usage is TRBJ1-4; D call uncertain. CDR1 and CDR2 from the germline V gene are SGHTA and FQGNSA. The CDR3 runs to 15 residues. Trimming pared 1 base from V and 3 bases from J, leaving 9 bases between. CDR3 bases: TGTGCCAGCAGCTTAGTGGGTCTGCCTAATGAAAAACTGTTTTTT. Translating it yields CASSLVGLPNEKLFF.

This clonotype was seen many times. The chain uses TRBV18 and TRBJ1-1; D perhaps matches TRBD1 (5 bases). Trimming removed 1 base at V and 6 bases at J, with 15 bases between. Germline V lookup: CDR1 KGHSH, CDR2 LQKENI. The CDR3 spans 15 residues. CDR3 in DNA: TGTGCCAGCTCACCACGACAGCAGTCATGGGCTGAAGCTTTCTTT. Its translation is CASSPRQQSWAEAFF. The full variable domain, its missing parts supplied by reference TRBV18 and TRBJ1-1, is NAGVMQNPRHLVRRRGQEARLRCSPMKGHSHVYWYRQLPEEGLKFMVYLQKENIIDESGMPKERFSAEFPKEGPSILRIQQVVRGDSAAYFCASSPRQQSWAEAFFGQGTRLTVV.

This clonotype came up many times. V is TRBV10-3 and J is TRBJ2-1; 11 nucleotides align to TRBD2. The length of the CDR3 is 14 residues. Germline V lookup: CDR1 ENHRY, CDR2 SYGVKD. The junction had 8 bases not matched to a gene; V was cut back by 10 bases and J by 6 bases. The CDR3 is CATNSGRESNEQFF. CDR3 DNA: TGTGCCACCAATAGCGGGAGGGAATCCAATGAGCAGTTCTTC.

J is TRBJ2-5 and V is TRBV5-5, with a tentative D call TRBD2 (7 bases). The length of the CDR3 is 14 residues. Germline loops: CDR1 SGHKS, CDR2 YYEKEE (reference sequence). Trimming cost V 4 bases and J 5 bases, with 15 bases left between them. CDR3 nucleotide sequence: TGTGCCAGCAGCCCCGTAGGGAGGGGGGAGACCCAGTACTTC. Translation: CASSPVGRGETQYF. Drawing the rest from reference TRBV5-5 and TRBJ2-5, the complete variable domain is DAGVTQSPTHLIKTRGQQVTLRCSPISGHKSVSWYQQVLGQGPQFIFQYYEKEERGRGNFPDRFSARQFPNYSSELNVNALLLGDSALYLCASSPVGRGETQYFGPGTRLLVL.

Details on this clonotype: With a much larger clone just one base away, this may be a read error. The chain couples TRBV6-1 to TRBJ2-3; 11 nucleotides align to TRBD2. The DNA end lines up better with TRBJ2-1; the J call may be wrong. CDR1 and CDR2 (germline): MNHNS, SASEGT. This CDR3 is 15 amino acids long. This chain's CDR3 is CASSEGGTSGYEQFF. CDR3 DNA sequence: TGTGCCAGCAGTGAAGGGGGGACTAGCGGCTACGAGCAGTTCTTC.

Ten or more counts support this clonotype. The chain recombines TRBV7-9 with TRBJ2-3, with D uncertain. CDR1 and CDR2 (germline): SEHNR, FQNEAQ (reference sequence). Between the trimmed V and J ends, which lost 7 bases and 2 bases, there was a span of 16 bases. The CDR3 sequence is 15 residues long. Written as DNA, the CDR3 is TGTGCCAGCAATCTTGGAGTTACCCCCACAGATACGCAGTATTTT. It encodes CASNLGVTPTDTQYF.

The rearrangement joins TRBV20-1 to TRBJ2-7, with 8 bases fitting TRBD2. The CDR3 runs 13 residues. The germline gives CDR1 DFQATT, CDR2 SNEGSKA (reference sequence). V was pared by 5 bases and J by 6 bases, with 9 bases of the junction left unmatched. The CDR3 protein is CSAPSTSEGEQYF. The DNA for the CDR3 is TGCAGTGCTCCCTCGACTAGCGAAGGCGAGCAGTACTTC.

Worth noting for this clonotype: A clone one base away is much larger, so this may be a read error. The chain uses TRBV18 and TRBJ1-2; TRBD1 might be the D (6 bases). Germline loops: CDR1 KGHSH, CDR2 LQKENI. This CDR3 comprises 14 residues. V was cut by 3 bases and J by 6 bases, with 14 bases left in between. The DNA for the CDR3 is TGTGCCAGCTCACCTACGGGGGCGGACCATGGCTACACCTTC. This sequence encodes CASSPTGADHGYTF.

This clonotype was recorded many times. The chain recombines TRBV11-2 with TRBJ1-2, with a weak D call TRBD1 (5 bases). CDR1 and CDR2 from the germline V gene are SGHAT and FQNNGV. This CDR3 is built from 16 residues. V lost 0 bases and J 4 bases, leaving 15 bases between the germline ends. The CDR3 is CASSLDRGSLVYGYTF. In nucleotides, the CDR3 is TGTGCCAGCAGCTTAGATCGGGGCAGCCTGGTCTATGGCTACACCTTC.

A note on this clonotype: A clone one base away is much larger, so this may be a read error. The chain joins TRBV6-2 or TRBV6-3 to TRBJ1-2, with 7 bases matching TRBD1. V lost 5 bases and J lost 9; bases outside the gene matches: 6. Germline V CDR1 and CDR2: MNHEY, SVGEGT. The CDR3 consists of 12 residues. The CDR3 here is CASSEGQDSYTF. CDR3 DNA: TGTGCCAGCAGTGAAGGACAGGATAGCTACACCTTC.

In this sample, this clonotype turned up many times. The chain employs TRBV29-1 and TRBJ1-4, with D possibly TRBD1 on 6 matching bases. Trimming shortened V by 4 bases and J by 8 bases, and 14 bases separated the two germline ends. The length of the CDR3 is 13 residues. Germline V gene lookup returns CDR1 SQVTM and CDR2 ANQGSEA. The CDR3 here is CSVAFGGREKLFF. The CDR3 coding sequence is TGCAGCGTTGCGTTTGGGGGCCGGGAAAAACTGTTTTTT.

There are a few counts of this clonotype. The J gene is TRBJ1-1, the V gene TRBV5-1; the D is unclear. CDR3 length: 13 residues. Germline V CDR1 and CDR2: SGHRS, YFSETQ. Trimming shortened V by 0 bases and J by 5 bases, and 8 bases separated the two germline ends. CDR3 amino acids: CASSLGEKTEAFF. The CDR3 DNA follows: TGCGCCAGCAGCTTGGGGGAGAAGACTGAAGCTTTCTTT. The variable domain in full, with the rest retrieved from reference TRBV5-1 and TRBJ1-1, is KAGVTQTPRYLIKTRGQQVTLSCSPISGHRSVSWYQQTPGQGLQFLFEYFSETQRNKGNFPGRFSGRQFSNSRSEMNVSTLELGDSALYLCASSLGEKTEAFFGQGTRLTVV.

In this sample, this clonotype turned up many times. The rearrangement uses TRBV5-6 and TRBJ2-7; D is uncertain. Germline V gives CDR1 SGHDT, CDR2 YYEEEE. The CDR3 is 12 residues long. V gave up 0 bases and J gave up 5 bases, with 6 bases separating them. This CDR3 reads CASSLGKHEQYF. The CDR3 DNA reads as TGTGCCAGCAGCTTGGGGAAGCACGAGCAGTACTTC.

This clonotype has at least ten counts. This sequence joins TRBV29-1 and TRBJ2-1, with TRBD1 as a possible D gene (6 bases). Germline lookup yields CDR1 SQVTM and CDR2 ANQGSEA. This CDR3 is built from 11 residues. Trimming removed 4 bases at V and 6 bases at J, with 7 bases between. This chain's CDR3 is CSVVGGNEQFF. As DNA, the CDR3 is TGCAGCGTTGTAGGGGGCAATGAGCAGTTCTTC.

There are many counts of this clonotype. The genes are TRBV18 and TRBJ1-1, with 7 bases matching TRBD1. CDR1 and CDR2 from the germline V gene are KGHSH and LQKENI. The CDR3 is made up of 13 amino acids. V trimming: 3 bases; J trimming: 6 bases; junction bases outside the gene matches: 4. The DNA of the CDR3 is TGTGCCAGCTCACCGGGGACAGATCCTGAAGCTTTCTTT. Translating it yields CASSPGTDPEAFF.